The present T cell receptor beta chain was sequenced within a study of breast tumors, draining lymph nodes, adjacent tissues. This CDR3 region has 15 residues. The V gene's germline CDR1 is LNHDA and CDR2 SQIVND (reference sequence). Trimming removed 3 bases from V and 0 bases from J; junction bases left unmatched: 2. Samples came from axillary lymph nodes draining the breast cancer. Study findings and constraints: Tumors had less TCR diversity than lymph nodes, more than nontumor tissue. Most tumor T cells seemingly derive from lymph node, then expand in tumor.

TCRdb processed the multiplex PCR reads anew with MiXCR; each CDR3 protein has one entry. The sample holds about 89,000 distinct CDR3 sequences, about 27% seen once. The table lists this clonotype with many counts. Its antigen is still unknown. The chain is built from TRBV19 and TRBJ2-7; TRBD2 matches at 10 bases. Specimen: axillary lymph node tissue. The clonotype originates from a female donor with breast cancer. Some clones in this sample may be carry-over from other donors' samples. CDR3 residues: CASSMASGSSYEQYF. In DNA form, the CDR3 reads TGTGCCAGTAGTATGGCTAGCGGGAGCTCCTACGAGCAGTACTTC.